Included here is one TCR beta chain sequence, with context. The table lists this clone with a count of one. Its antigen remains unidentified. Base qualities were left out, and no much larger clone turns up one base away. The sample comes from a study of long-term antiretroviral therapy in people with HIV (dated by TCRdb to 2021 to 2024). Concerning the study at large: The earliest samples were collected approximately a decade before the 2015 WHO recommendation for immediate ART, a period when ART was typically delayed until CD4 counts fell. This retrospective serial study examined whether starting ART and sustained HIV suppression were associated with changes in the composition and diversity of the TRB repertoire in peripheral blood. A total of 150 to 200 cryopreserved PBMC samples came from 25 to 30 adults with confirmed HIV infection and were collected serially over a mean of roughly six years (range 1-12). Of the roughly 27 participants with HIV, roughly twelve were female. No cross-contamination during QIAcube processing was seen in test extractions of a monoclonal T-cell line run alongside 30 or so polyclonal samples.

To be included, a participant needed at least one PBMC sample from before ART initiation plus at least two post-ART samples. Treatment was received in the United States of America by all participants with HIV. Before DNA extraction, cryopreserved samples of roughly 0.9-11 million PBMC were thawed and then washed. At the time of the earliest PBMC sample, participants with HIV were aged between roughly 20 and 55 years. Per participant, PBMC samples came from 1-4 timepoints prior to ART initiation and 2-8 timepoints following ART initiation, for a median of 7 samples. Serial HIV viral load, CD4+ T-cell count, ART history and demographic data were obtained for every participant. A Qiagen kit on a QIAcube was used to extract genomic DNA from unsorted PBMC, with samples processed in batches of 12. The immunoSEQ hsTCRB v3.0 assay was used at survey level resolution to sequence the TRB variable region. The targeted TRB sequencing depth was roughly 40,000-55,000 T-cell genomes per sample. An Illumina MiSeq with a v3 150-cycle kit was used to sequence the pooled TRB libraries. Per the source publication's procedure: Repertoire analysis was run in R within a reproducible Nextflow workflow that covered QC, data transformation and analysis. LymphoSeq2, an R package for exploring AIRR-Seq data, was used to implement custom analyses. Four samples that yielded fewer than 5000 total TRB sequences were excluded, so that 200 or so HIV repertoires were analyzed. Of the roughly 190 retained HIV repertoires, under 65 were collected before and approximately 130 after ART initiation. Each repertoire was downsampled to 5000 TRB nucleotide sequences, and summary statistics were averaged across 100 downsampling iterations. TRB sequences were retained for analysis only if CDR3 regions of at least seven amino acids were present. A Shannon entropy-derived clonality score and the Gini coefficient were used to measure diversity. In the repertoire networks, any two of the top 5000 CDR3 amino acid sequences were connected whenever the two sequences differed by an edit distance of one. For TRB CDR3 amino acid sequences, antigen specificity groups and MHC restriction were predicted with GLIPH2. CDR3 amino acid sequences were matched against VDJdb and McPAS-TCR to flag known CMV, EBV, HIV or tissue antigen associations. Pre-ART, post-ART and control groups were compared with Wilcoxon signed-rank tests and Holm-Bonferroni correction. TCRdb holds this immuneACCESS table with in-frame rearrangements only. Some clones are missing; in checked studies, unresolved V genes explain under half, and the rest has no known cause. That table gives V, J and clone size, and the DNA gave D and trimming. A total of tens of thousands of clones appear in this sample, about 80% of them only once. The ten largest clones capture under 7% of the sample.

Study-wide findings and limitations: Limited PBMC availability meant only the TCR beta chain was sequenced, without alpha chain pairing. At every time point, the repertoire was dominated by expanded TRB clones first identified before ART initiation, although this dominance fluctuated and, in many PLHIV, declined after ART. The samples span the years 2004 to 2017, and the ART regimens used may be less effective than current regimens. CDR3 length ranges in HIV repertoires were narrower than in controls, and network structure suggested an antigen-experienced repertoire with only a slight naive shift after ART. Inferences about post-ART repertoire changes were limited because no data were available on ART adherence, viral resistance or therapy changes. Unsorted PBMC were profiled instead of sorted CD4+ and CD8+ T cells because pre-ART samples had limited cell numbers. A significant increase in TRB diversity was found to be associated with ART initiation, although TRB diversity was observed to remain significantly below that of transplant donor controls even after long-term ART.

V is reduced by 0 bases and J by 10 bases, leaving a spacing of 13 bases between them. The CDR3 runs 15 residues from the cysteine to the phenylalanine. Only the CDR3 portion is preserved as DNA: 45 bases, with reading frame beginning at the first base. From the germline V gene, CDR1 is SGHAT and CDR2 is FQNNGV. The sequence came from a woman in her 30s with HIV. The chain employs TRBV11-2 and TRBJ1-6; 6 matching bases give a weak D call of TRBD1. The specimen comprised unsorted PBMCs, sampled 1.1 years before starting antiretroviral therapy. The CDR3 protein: CASSLEPGASSPLHF. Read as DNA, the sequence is TGTGCCAGCAGCTTAGAACCAGGGGCGAGCTCACCCCTCCACTTT.